One T cell receptor (beta chain) is described in this entry. What it binds is not known. Germline values: CDR1 SEHNR, CDR2 FQNEAQ (reference sequence). The CDR3 sequence is 15 residues long. The ends were cut back, 5 bases at V and 0 bases at J, with 11 bases in the middle. Reverse transcription of extracted RNA yielded cDNA, which provided the sequencing template. Measured with immunoSEQ multiplex PCR; TCRdb has only the in-frame clones, and not every one. The sample includes approximately 300,000 clones, 58% of them seen just once. The source of the sample is a study of CD8+ T cells in alopecia areata. Study-level points and caveats: TCR sharing was clearer in mice than between patients, perhaps partly owing to patient HLA diversity.

Treatment: oral pan-JAK inhibitor, 5-10 mg twice daily. Specimens obtained from alopecia areata patients comprised lesional scalp punch biopsies and peripheral blood. This chain uses TRBV7-9 with TRBJ1-5; TRBD1 might be the D (5 bases). The receptor's source is a human donor with alopecia areata. Here the sequenced sample was CD4+ T cells sorted from blood, taken at week 24, from a patient treated with tofacitinib. The DNA of the CDR3 is TGTGCCAGCAGCGGGGGGACGGCTAGCAATCAGCCCCAGCATTTT. Residues: CASSGGTASNQPQHF.